This T cell receptor (beta chain) was identified in a study of Ad26.COV2.S vaccination and SARS-CoV-2 variants. Overall study context: Ad26.COV2.S, an intramuscular injection, was given once or twice 56 days apart. Study-level findings and limits: Substantial breadth was reportedly displayed by spike-specific CD8+ and CD4+ T cell responses after vaccination. The analyses of TCR breadth and depth may have understated the size of total T cell responses.

Specified treatment: roughly 19 received Ad26.COV2.S at low or high dose, single or two shots; about 5 received placebo; per-sample allocation not given. Day 63 after the first vaccine or placebo injection was the time point for sampling. Ad26.COV2.S expressed prefusion-stabilized spike from the original Wuhan strain. Germline values: CDR1 SGHNT, CDR2 YENEEA. The CDR3 is 13 amino acids. V dropped 5 bases and J dropped 1; count of bases not matched to a gene: 1. Using immunoSEQ multiplex PCR, the repertoire was profiled, and TCRdb retains in-frame clones only, with some absent. In the table there are approximately 360,000 clones, roughly 85% of which are singletons. A note on this clone: Its specificity is not known.

The chain employs TRBV11-3 and TRBJ1-2; 7 bases agree with TRBD1. Here the sequenced sample was peripheral blood, taken in a trial of Ad26.COV2.S vaccine versus placebo. This TCR was recovered from a person aged 18-65 years who received the Ad26.COV2.S COVID-19 vaccine or a placebo. CDR3 loop: CASSRDSNYGYTF. CDR3 in DNA: TGTGCCAGCAGCAGGGACAGTAACTATGGCTACACCTTC.